The text below deals with one TCR beta chain. Relative to the germline gene, one junction end is altered; a read error may explain this. Three rounds of nested PCR, following a modified ARM-PCR protocol, produced the TCRbeta library. Via MiXCR, TCRdb re-called the multiplex PCR reads, giving one row per CDR3 protein. Among around 200,000 distinct CDR3 sequences, 71% were seen once, and the ten largest hold around 25%. The template was RNA from unsorted bulk tissue. Newly diagnosed lung cancer patients had thoracic surgery in China, August–late 2014, without prior chemotherapy. Germline V lookup: CDR1 SGHDT, CDR2 YYEEEE. The CDR3 has 13 residues. These data come from a study of tumor and adjacent non-tumor tissue in lung cancer. Across the study: Patients comprised eleven to twelve adenocarcinoma, a couple of squamous cell carcinoma and 1 small cell lung cancer. Some 3.9 million productive TCRbeta reads were obtained per sample on average.

This rearrangement joins TRBV5-6 to TRBJ2-5, with D perhaps matching TRBD2 (6 bases). Sequences were obtained from lung tumor tissue. This sequence was found in a man between 60 and 75 years old with non-small cell lung cancer. The CDR3 loop is CASSSGLQDTQYF. DNA of the CDR3: TGTGCCAGCAGCTCGGGACTTCAAGACACCCAGTACTTC.